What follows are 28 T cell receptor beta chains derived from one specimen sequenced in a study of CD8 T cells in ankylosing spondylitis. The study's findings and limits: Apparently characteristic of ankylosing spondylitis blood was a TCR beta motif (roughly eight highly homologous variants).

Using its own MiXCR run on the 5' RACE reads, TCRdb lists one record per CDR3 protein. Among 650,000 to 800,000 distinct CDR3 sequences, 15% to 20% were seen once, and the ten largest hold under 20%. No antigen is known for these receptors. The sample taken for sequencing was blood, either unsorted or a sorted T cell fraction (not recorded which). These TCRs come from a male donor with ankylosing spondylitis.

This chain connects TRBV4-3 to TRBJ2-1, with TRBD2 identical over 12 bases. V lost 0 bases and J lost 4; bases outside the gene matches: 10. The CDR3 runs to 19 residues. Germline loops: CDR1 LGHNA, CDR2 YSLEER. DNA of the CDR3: TGCGCCAGCAGCCAAGATATAGCCGGGACTAGCGGGTTTTACAATGAGCAGTTCTTC. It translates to CASSQDIAGTSGFYNEQFF.

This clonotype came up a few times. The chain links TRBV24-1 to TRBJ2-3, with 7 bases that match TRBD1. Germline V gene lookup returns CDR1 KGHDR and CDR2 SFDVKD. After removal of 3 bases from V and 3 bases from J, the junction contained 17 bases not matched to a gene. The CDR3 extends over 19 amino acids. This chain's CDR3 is CATSDGPTFWTGRTDTQYF. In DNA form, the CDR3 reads TGTGCCACCAGTGATGGACCCACCTTCTGGACAGGTCGTACAGATACGCAGTATTTT.

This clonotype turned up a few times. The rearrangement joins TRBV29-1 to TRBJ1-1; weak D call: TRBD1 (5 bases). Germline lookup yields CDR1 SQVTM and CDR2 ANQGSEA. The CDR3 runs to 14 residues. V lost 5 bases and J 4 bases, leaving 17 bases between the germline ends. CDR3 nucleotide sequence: TGCAGCGTTACCGGGGGGGGAAAGGGCACTGAAGCTTTCTTT. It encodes CSVTGGGKGTEAFF.

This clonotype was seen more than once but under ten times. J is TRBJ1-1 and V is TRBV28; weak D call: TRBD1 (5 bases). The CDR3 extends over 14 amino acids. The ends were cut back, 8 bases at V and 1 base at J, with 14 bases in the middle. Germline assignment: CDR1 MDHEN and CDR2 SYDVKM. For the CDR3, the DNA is TGTGCCAGCCCGCCAGCAGGGTCGAACACTGAAGCTTTCTTT. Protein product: CASPPAGSNTEAFF.

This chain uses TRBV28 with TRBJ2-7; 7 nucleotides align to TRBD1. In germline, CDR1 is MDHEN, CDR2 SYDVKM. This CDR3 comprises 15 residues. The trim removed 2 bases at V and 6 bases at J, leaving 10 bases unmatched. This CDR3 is CASSLTLGTVGEQYF. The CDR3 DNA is TGTGCCAGCAGTTTAACTCTTGGGACAGTAGGCGAGCAGTACTTC. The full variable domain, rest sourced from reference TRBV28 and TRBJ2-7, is DVKVTQSSRYLVKRTGEKVFLECVQDMDHENMFWYRQDPGLGLRLIYFSYDVKMKEKGDIPEGYSVSREKKERFSLILESASTNQTSMYLCASSLTLGTVGEQYFGPGTRLTVT.

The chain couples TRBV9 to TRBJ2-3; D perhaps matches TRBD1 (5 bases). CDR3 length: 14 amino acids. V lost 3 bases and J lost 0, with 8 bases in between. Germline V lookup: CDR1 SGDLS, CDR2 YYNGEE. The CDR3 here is CASSATVSTDTQYF. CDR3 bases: TGTGCCAGCAGCGCGACAGTTAGCACAGATACGCAGTATTTT.

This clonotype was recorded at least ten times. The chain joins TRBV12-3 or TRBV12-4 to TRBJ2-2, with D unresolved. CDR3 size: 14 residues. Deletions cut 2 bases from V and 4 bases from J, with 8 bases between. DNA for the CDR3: TGTGCCAGCAGTTTATACTATCTCACCGGGGAGCTGTTTTTT. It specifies CASSLYYLTGELFF.

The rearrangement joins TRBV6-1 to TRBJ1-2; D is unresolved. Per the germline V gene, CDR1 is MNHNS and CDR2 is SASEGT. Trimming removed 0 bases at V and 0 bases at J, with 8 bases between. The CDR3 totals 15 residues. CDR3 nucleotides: TGTGCCAGCAGTGAAGCAGGAGGTCCTAACTATGGCTACACCTTC. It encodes CASSEAGGPNYGYTF.

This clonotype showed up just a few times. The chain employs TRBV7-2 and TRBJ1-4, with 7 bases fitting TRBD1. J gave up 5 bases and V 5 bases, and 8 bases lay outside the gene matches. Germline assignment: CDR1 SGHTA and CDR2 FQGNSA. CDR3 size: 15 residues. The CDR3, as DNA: TGTGCCAGCAGCGCCCACAGGGGAAGGAATGAAAAACTGTTTTTT. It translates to CASSAHRGRNEKLFF.

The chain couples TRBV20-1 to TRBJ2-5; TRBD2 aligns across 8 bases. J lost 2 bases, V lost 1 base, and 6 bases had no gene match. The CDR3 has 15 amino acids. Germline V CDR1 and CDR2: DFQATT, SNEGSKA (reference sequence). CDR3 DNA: TGCAGTGCTAGAGGGCCAGCGGGGGTGCAAGAGACCCAGTACTTC. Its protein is CSARGPAGVQETQYF.

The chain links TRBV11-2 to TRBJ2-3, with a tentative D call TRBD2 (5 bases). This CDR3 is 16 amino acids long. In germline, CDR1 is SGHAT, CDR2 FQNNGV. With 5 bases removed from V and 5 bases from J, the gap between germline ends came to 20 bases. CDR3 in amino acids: CASSHWTSEVRDTQYF. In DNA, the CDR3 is TGTGCCAGCAGCCACTGGACGTCGGAGGTCCGAGATACGCAGTATTTT.

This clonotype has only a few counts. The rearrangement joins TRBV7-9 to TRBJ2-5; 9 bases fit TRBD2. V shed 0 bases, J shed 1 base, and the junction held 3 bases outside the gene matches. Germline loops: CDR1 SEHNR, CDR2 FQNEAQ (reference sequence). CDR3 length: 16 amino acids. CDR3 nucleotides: TGTGCCAGCAGCTTAGCCCCGGGACTAGCCCAAGAGACCCAGTACTTC. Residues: CASSLAPGLAQETQYF.

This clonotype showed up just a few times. The CDR3 reads CSAISLGFRTGGYEQYF. DNA of the CDR3: TGCAGTGCCATCTCATTGGGTTTTCGAACGGGCGGCTACGAGCAGTACTTC. The chain combines TRBV20-1 with TRBJ2-7, with D unclear. The germline V gene has CDR1 DFQATT and CDR2 SNEGSKA (reference sequence). Trimming left V 6 bases short and J 3 bases short, with 27 bases between. The CDR3 runs 17 residues.

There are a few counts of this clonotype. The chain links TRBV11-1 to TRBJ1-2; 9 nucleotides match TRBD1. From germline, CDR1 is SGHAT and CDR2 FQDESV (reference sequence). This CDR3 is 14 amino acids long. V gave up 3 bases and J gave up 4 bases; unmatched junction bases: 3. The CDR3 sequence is CASSFTGGGYGYTF. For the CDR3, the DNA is TGTGCCAGCAGCTTCACAGGGGGCGGCTATGGCTACACCTTC.

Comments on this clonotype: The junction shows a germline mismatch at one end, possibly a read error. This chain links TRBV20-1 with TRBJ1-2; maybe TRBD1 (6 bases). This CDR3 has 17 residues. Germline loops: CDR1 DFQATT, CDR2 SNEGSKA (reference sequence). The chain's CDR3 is CCARDGGRPLIVYGYTF. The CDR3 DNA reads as TGCTGTGCTAGAGATGGGGGCAGACCGCTTATAGTCTATGGCTACACCTTC.

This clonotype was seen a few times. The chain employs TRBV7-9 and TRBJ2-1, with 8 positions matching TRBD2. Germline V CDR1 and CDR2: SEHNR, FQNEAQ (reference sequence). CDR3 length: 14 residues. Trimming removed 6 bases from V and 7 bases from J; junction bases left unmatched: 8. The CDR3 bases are TGTGCCAGCAGTGACGGACTAGCTAGTAATGAGCAGTTCTTC. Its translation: CASSDGLASNEQFF.

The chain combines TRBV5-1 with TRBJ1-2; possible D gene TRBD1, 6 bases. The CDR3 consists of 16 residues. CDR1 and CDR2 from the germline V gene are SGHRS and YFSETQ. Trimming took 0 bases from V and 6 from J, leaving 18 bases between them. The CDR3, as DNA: TGCGCCAGCAGCTTGGCCGGGGGGGGGCTAGTGAATGGCTACACCTTC. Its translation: CASSLAGGGLVNGYTF.

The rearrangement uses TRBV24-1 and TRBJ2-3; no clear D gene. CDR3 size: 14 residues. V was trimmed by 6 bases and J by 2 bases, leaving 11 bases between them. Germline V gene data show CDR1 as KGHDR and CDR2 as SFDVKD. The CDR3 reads CATSPRINTDTQYF. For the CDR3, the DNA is TGTGCCACCAGTCCTCGTATAAACACAGATACGCAGTATTTT.

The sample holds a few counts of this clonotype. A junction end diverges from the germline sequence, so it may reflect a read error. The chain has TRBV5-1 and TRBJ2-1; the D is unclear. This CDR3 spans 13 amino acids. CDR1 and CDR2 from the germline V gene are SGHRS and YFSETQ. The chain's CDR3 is CASSPDSFNEQFF. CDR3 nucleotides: TGCGCCAGCAGCCCCGACTCCTTCAATGAGCAGTTCTTC.

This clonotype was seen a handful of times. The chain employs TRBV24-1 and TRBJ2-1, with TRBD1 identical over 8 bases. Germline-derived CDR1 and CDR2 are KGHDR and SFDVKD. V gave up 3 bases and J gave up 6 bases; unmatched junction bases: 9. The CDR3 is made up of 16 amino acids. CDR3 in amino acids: CATSDRGTGKANEQFF. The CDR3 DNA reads TGTGCCACCAGTGATAGGGGGACAGGAAAGGCCAATGAGCAGTTCTTC.

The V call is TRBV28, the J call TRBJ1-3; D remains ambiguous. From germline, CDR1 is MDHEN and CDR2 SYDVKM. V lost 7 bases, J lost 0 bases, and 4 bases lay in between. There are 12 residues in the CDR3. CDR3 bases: TGTGCCAGCAAGAGCTCTGGAAACACCATATATTTT. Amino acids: CASKSSGNTIYF.

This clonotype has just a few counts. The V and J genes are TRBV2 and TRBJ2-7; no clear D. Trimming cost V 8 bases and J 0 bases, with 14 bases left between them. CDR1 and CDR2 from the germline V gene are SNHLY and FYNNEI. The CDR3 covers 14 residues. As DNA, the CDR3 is TGTGCCAGCGTGCCGTCGGGCGGCTCCTACGAGCAGTACTTC. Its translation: CASVPSGGSYEQYF. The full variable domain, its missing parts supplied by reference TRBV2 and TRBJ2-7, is EPEVTQTPSHQVTQMGQEVILRCVPISNHLYFYWYRQILGQKVEFLVSFYNNEISEKSEIFDDQFSVERPDGSNFTLKIRSTKLEDSAMYFCASVPSGGSYEQYFGPGTRLTVT.

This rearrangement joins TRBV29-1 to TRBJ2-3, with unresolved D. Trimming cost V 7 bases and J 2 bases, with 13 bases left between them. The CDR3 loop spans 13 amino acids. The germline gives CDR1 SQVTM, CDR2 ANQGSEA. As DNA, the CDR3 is TGCAGCGCAACCCAAGAAACCACAGATACGCAGTATTTT. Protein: CSATQETTDTQYF.

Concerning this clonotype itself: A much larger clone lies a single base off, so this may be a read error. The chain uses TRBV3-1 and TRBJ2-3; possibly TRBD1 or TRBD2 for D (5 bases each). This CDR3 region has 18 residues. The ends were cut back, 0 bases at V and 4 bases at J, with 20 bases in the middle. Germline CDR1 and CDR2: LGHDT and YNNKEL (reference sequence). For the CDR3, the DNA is TGTGCCAGCAGCCAAGATAGCAGACCGGGACCCGACGCAGATACGCAGTATTTT. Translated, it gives CASSQDSRPGPDADTQYF.

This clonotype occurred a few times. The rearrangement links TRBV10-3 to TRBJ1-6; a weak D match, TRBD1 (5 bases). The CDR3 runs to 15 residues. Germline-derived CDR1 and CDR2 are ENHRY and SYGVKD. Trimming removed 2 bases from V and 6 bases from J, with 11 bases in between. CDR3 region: CAISERGALNSPLHF. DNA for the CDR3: TGTGCCATCAGTGAGAGGGGTGCCCTTAATTCACCCCTCCACTTT.

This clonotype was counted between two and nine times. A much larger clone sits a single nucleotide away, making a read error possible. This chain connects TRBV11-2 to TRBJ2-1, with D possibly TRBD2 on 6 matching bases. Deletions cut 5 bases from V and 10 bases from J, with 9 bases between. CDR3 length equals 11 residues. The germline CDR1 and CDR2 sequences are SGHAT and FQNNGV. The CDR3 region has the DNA TGTGCCAGCAGCCCGGGGAGGGAGCAGTTCTTC. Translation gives CASSPGREQFF.

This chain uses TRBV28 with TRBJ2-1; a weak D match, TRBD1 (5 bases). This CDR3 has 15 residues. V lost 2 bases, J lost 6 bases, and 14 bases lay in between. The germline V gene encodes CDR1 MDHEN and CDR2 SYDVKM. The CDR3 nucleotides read TGTGCCAGCAGTTTAAGGGGCATCTTAGGCAATGAGCAGTTCTTC. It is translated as CASSLRGILGNEQFF.

The CDR3 bases are TGTGCCAGCAGCCCCGGACTAGCGGGAGGACTTTCCTACGAGCAGTACTTC. It encodes CASSPGLAGGLSYEQYF. This chain connects TRBV28 to TRBJ2-7, with TRBD2 matching over 14 bases. CDR1 is MDHEN and CDR2 is SYDVKM in the germline V gene. Losses at the gene ends were 6 bases for V and 1 base for J; bases not matched to a gene: 8. This CDR3 region has 17 residues.